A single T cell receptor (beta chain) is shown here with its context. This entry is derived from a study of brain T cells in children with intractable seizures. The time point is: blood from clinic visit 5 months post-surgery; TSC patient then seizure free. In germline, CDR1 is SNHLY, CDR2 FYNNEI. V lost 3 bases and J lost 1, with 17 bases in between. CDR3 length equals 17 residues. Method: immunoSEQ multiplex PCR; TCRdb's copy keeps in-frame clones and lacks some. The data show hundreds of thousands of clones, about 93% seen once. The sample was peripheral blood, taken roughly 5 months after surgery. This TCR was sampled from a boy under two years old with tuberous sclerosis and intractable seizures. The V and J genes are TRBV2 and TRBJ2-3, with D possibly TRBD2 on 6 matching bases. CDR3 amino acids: CASSERATGVGTDTQYF. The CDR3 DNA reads TGTGCCAGCAGTGAGCGGGCAACGGGAGTAGGCACAGATACGCAGTATTTT. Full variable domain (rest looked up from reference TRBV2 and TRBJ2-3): EPEVTQTPSHQVTQMGQEVILRCVPISNHLYFYWYRQILGQKVEFLVSFYNNEISEKSEIFDDQFSVERPDGSNFTLKIRSTKLEDSAMYFCASSERATGVGTDTQYFGPGTRLTVL.